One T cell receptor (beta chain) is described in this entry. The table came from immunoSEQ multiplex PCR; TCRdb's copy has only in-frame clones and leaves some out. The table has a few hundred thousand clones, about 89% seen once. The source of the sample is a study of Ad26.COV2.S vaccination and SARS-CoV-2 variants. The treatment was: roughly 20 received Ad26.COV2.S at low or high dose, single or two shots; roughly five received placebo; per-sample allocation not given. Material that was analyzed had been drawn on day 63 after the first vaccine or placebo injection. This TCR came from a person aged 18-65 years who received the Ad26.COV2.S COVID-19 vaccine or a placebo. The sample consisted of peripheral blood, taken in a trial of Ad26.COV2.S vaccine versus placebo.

For the CDR3, the DNA is TGCGCCAGCAGCCAAGCTCCCGGGACTAGCGGTAACAATGAGCAGTTCTTC. This sequence encodes CASSQAPGTSGNNEQFF. The rearrangement joins TRBV4-3 to TRBJ2-1; 11 nucleotides match TRBD2. With V trimmed by 1 base and J by 5 bases, 7 bases remained unmatched. This CDR3 comprises 17 residues. Germline V CDR1 and CDR2: LGHNA, YSLEER.